This entry lists 31 T cell receptor beta chains sequenced from one sample in a study of PD-1 blockade in classical Hodgkin lymphoma (dated by TCRdb to about 2020). The time point tag for this specimen amounts to: cycle 2 day 1 (C2D1) of nivolumab. All trial patients had relapsed after autologous stem cell transplantation, with cohorts A, B and C differing in prior brentuximab vedotin exposure. Libraries were constructed by the immunoSEQ multiplex PCR assay. Here the immuneACCESS table is served through TCRdb, limited to in-frame sequences with V and J called. Missing clones are a known gap in these copies; in checked studies unresolved V genes cover under half, and the rest lacks a known reason. In this sample the table shows about 54,000 clones, approximately 90% of which occur a single time. The ten largest clones represent about 9.4% of the sample. The sequenced sample was peripheral blood mononuclear cells (PBMCs), obtained before the second cycle of nivolumab. All receptors derive from a human donor with classical Hodgkin lymphoma.

V is TRBV2 and J is TRBJ2-3, with D maybe TRBD1 (6 bases). The V end lost 6 bases, the J end lost 3 bases, and 13 bases lay between the germline ends. Per germline, CDR1 SNHLY and CDR2 FYNNEI. This CDR3 has 14 residues. The CDR3 spells CASRVQGWTDTQYF. Here the CDR3 DNA reads TGTGCCAGCAGAGTACAGGGTTGGACAGATACGCAGTATTTT.

The chain is built from TRBV7-2 and TRBJ1-5; unclear D gene. The length of the CDR3 is 14 residues. Germline assignment: CDR1 SGHTA and CDR2 FQGNSA. With 4 bases removed from V and 6 bases from J, the gap between germline ends came to 13 bases. CDR3 protein: CASSSRYEGQPQHF. The CDR3 nucleotides read TGTGCCAGCAGCTCCCGTTATGAAGGTCAGCCCCAGCATTTT. Drawing the rest from reference TRBV7-2 and TRBJ1-5, the complete variable domain is GAGVSQSPSNKVTEKGKDVELRCDPISGHTALYWYRQSLGQGLEFLIYFQGNSAPDKSGLPSDRFSAERTGGSVSTLTIQRTQQEDSAVYLCASSSRYEGQPQHFGDGTRLSIL.

This chain's CDR3 is CASSPGTAGNTIYF. CDR3 in DNA: TGTGCCAGCAGCCCGGGGACAGCTGGAAACACCATATATTTT. This chain uses TRBV7-2 with TRBJ1-3; the match to TRBD1 covers 7 bases. Germline lookup yields CDR1 SGHTA and CDR2 FQGNSA. This CDR3 is 14 amino acids long. V trimming: 5 bases; J trimming: 2 bases; junction bases outside the gene matches: 3.

J is TRBJ2-5 and V is TRBV5-1; D call uncertain. The germline V gene has CDR1 SGHRS and CDR2 YFSETQ. The CDR3 is 14 residues long. V lost 0 bases to trimming and J lost 1 base, with 7 bases between them. The CDR3 DNA reads TGCGCCAGCAGCTTGGTTAGGTTCCAAGAGACCCAGTACTTC. Translated: CASSLVRFQETQYF.

V usage is TRBV15 and J usage is TRBJ2-1; 9 bases agree with TRBD2. With V trimmed by 1 base and J by 5 bases, 6 bases remained unmatched. CDR3 length: 16 amino acids. Germline V gene lookup returns CDR1 LNHNV and CDR2 YYDKDF (reference sequence). CDR3 loop: CATSRGSGSGDNEQFF. CDR3 DNA: TGTGCCACCAGCAGAGGTAGCGGGAGTGGCGACAATGAGCAGTTCTTC.

This clone was counted once. The rearrangement joins TRBV19 to TRBJ1-3, with a tentative D call TRBD1 (6 bases). Trimming left V 5 bases short and J 3 bases short, with 11 bases between. The germline CDR1 and CDR2 sequences are LNHDA and SQIVND (reference sequence). The length of the CDR3 is 14 residues. CDR3 loop: CASSLGGHGNTIYF. The CDR3 bases are TGTGCCAGTAGTTTAGGGGGGCATGGAAACACCATATATTTT.

This clone was observed a handful of times. The chain employs TRBV2 and TRBJ2-4; 14 bases line up with TRBD2. Looked up from germline, CDR1 is SNHLY and CDR2 is FYNNEI. V lost 6 bases, J lost 6 bases, and 4 bases stayed unmatched. The CDR3 loop spans 15 amino acids. The CDR3 DNA reads TGTGCCAGCAGCCCGACTAGCGGGGGGGGAAACATTCAGTACTTC. Translating gives CASSPTSGGGNIQYF.

This clone was detected once. V usage is TRBV6-7 and J usage is TRBJ1-6; the D gene is possibly TRBD1 (5 bases). TRBV6-7 is identified as an open reading frame with a role that is uncertain. CDR3 length: 19 amino acids. V lost 6 bases to trimming and J lost 0 bases, with 21 bases between them. The CDR3 loop is CASRGLGWGISSYNSPLHF. CDR3 nucleotide sequence: TGTGCCAGCAGGGGTCTCGGATGGGGGATTAGCTCCTATAATTCACCCCTCCACTTT.

The CDR3, as DNA: TGTGCCAGCAGCACCAGGGCGCGGAACACTGAAGCTTTCTTT. It translates to CASSTRARNTEAFF. This chain links TRBV5-8 with TRBJ1-1; a possible D gene is TRBD1 (5 bases). The CDR3 contains 14 residues. Germline V lookup: CDR1 SGHTS, CDR2 YDEGEE. Trimming stripped 4 bases from V and 1 base from J, with 11 bases between.

V gene TRBV10-3 combines with J gene TRBJ2-1, with TRBD2 identical over 9 bases. Germline V lookup: CDR1 ENHRY, CDR2 SYGVKD. V lost 8 bases and J lost 8; bases outside the gene matches: 7. There are 13 residues in the CDR3. The CDR3 sequence: CAIYGGRADEQFF. The CDR3 DNA is TGTGCCATCTATGGCGGGAGGGCAGATGAGCAGTTCTTC.

The chain combines TRBV7-8 with TRBJ1-2; TRBD1 aligns across 7 bases. The CDR3 contains 16 residues. Germline V lookup: CDR1 SGHVS, CDR2 FQNEAQ. V dropped 0 bases and J dropped 6; count of bases not matched to a gene: 10. CDR3 sequence reads: CASSLAKAGTVNGYTF. As DNA, the CDR3 is TGTGCCAGCAGCTTAGCAAAAGCCGGGACAGTCAATGGCTACACCTTC. The complete variable domain, with remaining parts taken from reference TRBV7-8 and TRBJ1-2, reads GAGVSQSPRYKVAKRGQDVALRCDPISGHVSLFWYQQALGQGPEFLTYFQNEAQLDKSGLPSDRFFAERPEGSVSTLKIQRTQQEDSAVYLCASSLAKAGTVNGYTFGSGTRLTVV.

V is TRBV7-7 and J is TRBJ2-1; D uncertain. This CDR3 region has 15 residues. The germline V gene has CDR1 SSHAT and CDR2 FNYEAQ (reference sequence). Trimming took off 1 base at V and 5 bases at J, with 12 bases between the two ends. The CDR3 here is CASSLVGGENNEQFF. The CDR3 region has the DNA TGTGCCAGCAGCTTAGTAGGCGGAGAAAACAATGAGCAGTTCTTC.

The chain has TRBV5-1 and TRBJ2-3; TRBD2 agrees at 9 bases. Per the germline V gene, CDR1 is SGHRS and CDR2 is YFSETQ. Unmatched junction bases numbered 11, after V lost 4 bases and J lost 2 bases. CDR3 length: 17 residues. Here the CDR3 reads CASSVTGTSSHTDTQYF. The CDR3 DNA is TGCGCCAGCAGCGTGACCGGGACTAGCAGCCACACAGATACGCAGTATTTT.

The chain combines TRBV7-6 with TRBJ2-2; 9 bases are shared with TRBD1. From germline, CDR1 is SGHVS and CDR2 FNYEAQ. This CDR3 comprises 15 residues. The junction had 1 base not matched to a gene; V was cut back by 4 bases and J by 1 base. The CDR3 nucleotides are TGTGCCAGCAGCTCGGGACAGGGGAACACCGGGGAGCTGTTTTTT. This codes for CASSSGQGNTGELFF. The complete variable domain, with remaining parts taken from reference TRBV7-6 and TRBJ2-2, reads GAGVSQSPRYKVTKRGQDVALRCDPISGHVSLYWYRQALGQGPEFLTYFNYEAQQDKSGLPNDRFSAERPEGSISTLTIQRTEQRDSAMYRCASSSGQGNTGELFFGEGSRLTVL.

The chain recombines TRBV7-9 with TRBJ2-7; 7 nucleotides match TRBD1. The length of the CDR3 is 17 residues. Germline CDR1 and CDR2: SEHNR and FQNEAQ (reference sequence). The V gene end was trimmed by 0 bases and the J gene end by 5 bases; junction bases not matched to a gene: 13. The CDR3 protein is CASSLAQGTAPSNEQYF. CDR3 DNA: TGTGCCAGCAGCTTAGCCCAAGGGACAGCCCCTTCTAACGAGCAGTACTTC.

The CDR3 here is CASRLAGARAQYF. CDR3 DNA sequence: TGTGCCAGCAGGTTAGCTGGGGCACGGGCGCAGTATTTT. The chain employs TRBV5-4 and TRBJ2-3; perhaps TRBD1 as D (5 bases). Germline assignment: CDR1 SGHNT and CDR2 YYREEE (reference sequence). The CDR3 has 13 amino acids. V shed 5 bases and J shed 10 bases, with 17 bases lying between them.

The rearrangement links TRBV7-9 to TRBJ2-7, with TRBD1 identical over 8 bases. J lost 2 bases, V lost 5 bases, and 20 bases had no gene match. Germline CDR1 reads SEHNR; CDR2 reads FQNEAQ (reference sequence). This CDR3 contains 19 residues. The CDR3 sequence: CASSGLTGAIVASTYEQYF. The CDR3, as DNA: TGTGCCAGCAGCGGATTGACAGGGGCGATCGTAGCAAGCACCTACGAGCAGTACTTC.

CDR3 DNA sequence: TGTGCCAGCAGTTACCATTTAGCGGGCGGCTACGAGCAGTACTTC. It codes for CASSYHLAGGYEQYF. The chain is built from TRBV6-5 and TRBJ2-7, with 7 bases fitting TRBD2. Per germline, CDR1 MNHEY and CDR2 SVGAGI. The V gene end was trimmed by 2 bases and the J gene end by 3 bases; junction bases not matched to a gene: 7. This CDR3 contains 15 residues.

The V call is TRBV12-5, the J call TRBJ1-1; D not resolved. Looked up from germline, CDR1 is LGHNT and CDR2 is FRNRAP. V was shortened by 7 bases and J by 1 base, with 10 bases between the two germline ends. This CDR3 comprises 13 residues. The CDR3 region has the DNA TGTGCTAGTGCGGCTCAGTCGAACACTGAAGCTTTCTTT. It specifies CASAAQSNTEAFF.

The gene calls are TRBV7-8 and TRBJ2-4; the D is unclear. The germline V gene has CDR1 SGHVS and CDR2 FQNEAQ. The CDR3 sequence is 18 residues long. With 1 base removed from V and 1 base from J, the gap between germline ends came to 17 bases. CDR3 loop: CASSLGWGHLMAKNIQYF. CDR3 nucleotide sequence: TGTGCCAGCAGCTTAGGTTGGGGTCACCTCATGGCCAAAAACATTCAGTACTTC.

V and J are TRBV9 and TRBJ2-6; 11 nucleotides agree with TRBD2. The CDR3 is 18 amino acids. CDR1 and CDR2 (germline): SGDLS, YYNGEE. The V gene end was trimmed by 0 bases and the J gene end by 1 base; junction bases not matched to a gene: 3. The CDR3: CASSVAVAGGSGANVLTF. The CDR3 DNA reads TGTGCCAGCAGCGTAGCAGTAGCGGGAGGGTCTGGGGCCAACGTCCTGACTTTC.

A remark on this clone: One end of the junction varies from germline; a read error may be responsible. This sequence joins TRBV6-5 and TRBJ1-2; D call uncertain. CDR3 size: 14 residues. Germline V gives CDR1 MNHEY, CDR2 SVGAGI. The CDR3 DNA reads as TGTGCCAACAGTTACGGGCAGGCCAACTATGGCTACACCTTC. It codes for CANSYGQANYGYTF.

The chain uses TRBV18 and TRBJ2-5; a weak D match, TRBD2 (6 bases). This CDR3 has 14 amino acids. Germline CDR1 and CDR2: KGHSH and LQKENI. Trimming left V 3 bases short and J 1 base short, with 9 bases between. The CDR3 nucleotides read TGTGCCAGCTCACCGGTGGGGGGCCAAGAGACCCAGTACTTC. It is translated as CASSPVGGQETQYF.

The V call is TRBV5-4, the J call TRBJ2-1; TRBD2 agrees at 12 bases. The CDR3 has 16 amino acids. V lost 2 bases, J lost 7 bases, and 7 bases stayed unmatched. Germline V gene data show CDR1 as SGHNT and CDR2 as YYREEE (reference sequence). Written as DNA, the CDR3 is TGTGCCAGCAGCTTCTCTAGCGGGAGGGCCGGGAATGAGCAGTTCTTC. Its translation: CASSFSSGRAGNEQFF.

The chain combines TRBV2 with TRBJ1-1; the match to TRBD1 covers 9 bases. Germline V gene sequence: CDR1 SNHLY, CDR2 FYNNEI. CDR3 size: 15 residues. J lost 1 base, V lost 6 bases, and 6 bases had no gene match. CDR3 DNA sequence: TGTGCCAGCAGCGAACAGGGGGCAGAGAACACTGAAGCTTTCTTT. It translates to CASSEQGAENTEAFF.

This clone was detected a few times. J is TRBJ2-7 and V is TRBV9; 8 nucleotides match TRBD1. The CDR3 covers 12 residues. V shed 3 bases and J 7 bases; nucleotides not matched to a gene: 3. Looked up from germline, CDR1 is SGDLS and CDR2 is YYNGEE. CDR3 sequence reads: CASSATGVEQYF. The CDR3 DNA is TGTGCCAGCAGCGCGACAGGGGTGGAGCAGTACTTC.

The gene calls are TRBV6-5 and TRBJ1-1; D call uncertain. V lost 5 bases to trimming and J lost 4 bases, with 17 bases between them. The CDR3 is made up of 15 amino acids. Germline V gives CDR1 MNHEY, CDR2 SVGAGI. The CDR3 DNA reads TGTGCCAGCAGTCCGGGTCTGGTAGGTGCCACTGAAGCTTTCTTT. Translation gives CASSPGLVGATEAFF.

The V call is TRBV7-6, the J call TRBJ2-2; 11 bases line up with TRBD2. The ends lost 3 bases at V and 7 bases at J; junction bases unmatched: 7. This CDR3 has 16 amino acids. The germline V gene encodes CDR1 SGHVS and CDR2 FNYEAQ. The CDR3 DNA reads TGTGCCAGCAGCTTTGAGGCGACTAGCGGGGACGGGGAGCTGTTTTTT. Amino acids: CASSFEATSGDGELFF.

This chain uses TRBV30 with TRBJ2-1; 10 positions match TRBD2. V dropped 0 bases and J dropped 10; count of bases not matched to a gene: 15. Germline CDR1 and CDR2: GTSNPN and SVGIG (reference sequence). The CDR3 consists of 17 residues. CDR3 sequence reads: CAWSVGTLTSGAQEQFF. The CDR3 region has the DNA TGTGCCTGGAGTGTAGGGACTCTTACTAGCGGGGCCCAGGAGCAGTTCTTC.

This chain uses TRBV5-3 with TRBJ1-2; tentative D call: TRBD1 (6 bases). TRBV5-3 is an open reading frame, and its role is uncertain. This CDR3 is built from 13 residues. Trimming shortened V by 4 bases and J by 1 base, and 8 bases separated the two germline ends. CDR3 in amino acids: CARSRDNNYGYTF. DNA of the CDR3: TGTGCCAGAAGCCGGGACAATAACTATGGCTACACCTTC.

The V call is TRBV11-2, the J call TRBJ1-5, with TRBD1 as a possible D gene (5 bases). Trimming took off 0 bases at V and 5 bases at J, with 11 bases between the two ends. CDR3 length: 15 amino acids. Germline V lookup: CDR1 SGHAT, CDR2 FQNNGV. The CDR3 protein is CASSLEGDGDQPQHF. CDR3 nucleotides: TGTGCCAGCAGCTTAGAGGGGGACGGAGATCAGCCCCAGCATTTT.